The 5 T cell receptor beta chains reported below all come from one sample, sequenced in a study of T cells in Graves' hyperthyroidism and ophthalmopathy. It was RNA transcripts that yielded the amplified TCR beta CDR3 regions. A first-round RT-PCR of the TCR CDR3 used the HTBI primer set. In TCRdb, the multiplex PCR reads were re-called with MiXCR into one record per CDR3 protein. The sample lists around 500,000 distinct CDR3 sequences, approximately 23% seen once, with under 55% in the top ten. Input material: blood. These receptors originate from a woman aged 70-85 years with Graves' ophthalmopathy.

The rearrangement uses TRBV7-9 and TRBJ2-1; D remains unclear. Germline CDR1 is SEHNR and CDR2 is FQNEAQ (reference sequence). The CDR3 runs 12 residues. Deletions cut 2 bases from V and 12 bases from J, with 11 bases between. In DNA, the CDR3 is TGTGCCAGCAGCTTAATCGATGGATGGCAGTTCTTC. Residues: CASSLIDGWQFF.

The chain couples TRBV6-1 to TRBJ2-7; TRBD2 is a possible D gene (5 bases). Germline CDR1 and CDR2: MNHNS and SASEGT. The CDR3 is 13 residues long. V lost 5 bases and J lost 3, with 11 bases in between. The CDR3 region has the DNA TGTGCCAGCAGTCCCGAGGGCCGCTACGAGCAGTACTTC. Its translation is CASSPEGRYEQYF.

To note about this clonotype: Since no conserved phenylalanine or tryptophan closes the CDR3, a read error is the likely cause. The V gene is TRBV20-1, the J gene TRBJ2-2, with 12 bases lining up with TRBD2. V was clipped by 3 bases and J by 4 bases; unmatched bases: 0. The CDR3 is 14 residues long. CDR1 DFQATT and CDR2 SNEGSKA come from the germline V gene (reference sequence). The CDR3 loop is CSARGLAGTGELFS. CDR3 DNA: TGCAGTGCTAGGGGACTAGCGGGCACCGGGGAGCTGTTTTCT.

The rearrangement links TRBV7-6 to TRBJ1-1; 9 positions agree with TRBD1. The CDR3 has 14 amino acids. V lost 4 bases, J lost 7 bases, and 7 bases stayed unmatched. The germline CDR1 and CDR2 sequences are SGHVS and FNYEAQ. The CDR3 sequence: CASSSRRTGDEAFF. The CDR3 coding sequence is TGTGCCAGCAGCTCGCGGCGGACAGGGGATGAAGCTTTCTTT. The full variable domain, completed using reference TRBV7-6 and TRBJ1-1, is GAGVSQSPRYKVTKRGQDVALRCDPISGHVSLYWYRQALGQGPEFLTYFNYEAQQDKSGLPNDRFSAERPEGSISTLTIQRTEQRDSAMYRCASSSRRTGDEAFFGQGTRLTVV.

The table lists this clonotype with a few counts. The gene calls are TRBV3-1 and TRBJ2-7; 9 bases map to TRBD1. J gave up 4 bases and V 1 base, and 2 bases lay outside the gene matches. CDR1 and CDR2 from the germline V gene are LGHDT and YNNKEL (reference sequence). This CDR3 has 14 amino acids. DNA of the CDR3: TGTGCCAGCAGCCAAGTGGACAGGGGTTACGAGCAGTACTTC. Translation: CASSQVDRGYEQYF.